The 2 T cell receptor beta chains below were found in one sample sequenced in a study of cytomegalovirus exposure and HLA in healthy donors. The repertoire was sequenced with immunoSEQ multiplex PCR; TCRdb's copy has only in-frame clones and lacks some. The sample contains 200,000 to 250,000 clones, 85% to 90% of which appear only once. Sample: PBMCs. These receptors came from a woman under 30 in good health and CMV-seronegative.

This clone was recorded only once. The V gene is TRBV7-3, the J gene TRBJ2-5; 14 positions agree with TRBD2. From germline, CDR1 is SGHTA and CDR2 FQGTGA. The CDR3 is 16 amino acids. V lost 5 bases to trimming and J lost 4 bases; unmatched junction nucleotides: 6. CDR3 residues: CASSLGLAGGGETQYF. DNA of the CDR3: TGTGCCAGCAGCCTTGGACTAGCGGGAGGAGGAGAGACCCAGTACTTC.

The gene calls are TRBV6-5 and TRBJ1-1, with 11 bases lining up with TRBD1. Germline trimming cut 7 bases from V and 7 bases from J; bases unmatched to any gene: 8. The CDR3 contains 14 residues. Germline-derived CDR1 and CDR2 are MNHEY and SVGAGI. The CDR3 DNA is TGTGCCAGCACCCTCGGGGGGACAGGGGGTGAAGCTTTCTTT. This sequence encodes CASTLGGTGGEAFF.